This paragraph reports one TCR beta chain. Antigen specificity is unknown. This record comes from a study of shared clonotypes between healthy human individuals. Across the study: Three plates were used per donor for CD4 naive, three for CD4 memory, two for CD8 naive and one for CD8 memory.

TCRdb keeps only in-frame clones here, not all; method: immunoSEQ multiplex PCR. The sample has 2,500,000 or so clones, 85% to 95% seen once. Regarding the study as a whole: The four-donor shared clonotypes exceeded non-shared clonotypes in generation probability, with non-shared ones scoring lower.

Material: naive CD4+ T cells from PBMCs. Subset denoted: CD45RA+ positively selected. The source is a man between 18 and 35 years old in good health. Some clones in this sample may be carry-over from other donors' samples.

CDR3 in amino acids: CASGLDRGVFPSEAFF. In DNA, the CDR3 is TGTGCTAGTGGTTTGGACAGGGGTGTCTTTCCTTCTGAAGCTTTCTTT. The chain joins TRBV12-5 to TRBJ1-1, with 7 nucleotides matching TRBD1. This CDR3 comprises 16 residues. V shed 1 base, J shed 6 bases, and the junction held 11 bases outside the gene matches. Per the germline V gene, CDR1 is LGHNT and CDR2 is FRNRAP. The entire variable domain, with the rest obtained from reference TRBV12-5 and TRBJ1-1, is as follows: DARVTQTPRHKVTEMGQEVTMRCQPILGHNTVFWYRQTMMQGLELLAYFRNRAPLDDSGMPKDRFSAEMPDATLATLKIQPSEPRDSAVYFCASGLDRGVFPSEAFFGQGTRLTVV.